The sequence of this TCR beta chain was determined in a study of blood T cell repertoires in COVID-19. At the level of the study: Acute-phase and convalescent COVID-19 samples originated in the United States, Italy and Spain. In each case, the material was cDNA or gDNA derived from T cells, B-cell-depleted T cells, or PBMCs.

The CDR3 runs 13 residues. Germline lookup yields CDR1 MNHEY and CDR2 SMNVEV (reference sequence). With V trimmed by 6 bases and J by 2 bases, 2 bases remained unmatched. Only a few counts were recorded for this clone. The sample has other DNA sequences that encode this CDR3 too. In the authors' workflow: Counts of nucleated cells, estimated from reference gene primer amplification, were obtained. Clones were read by immunoSEQ multiplex PCR, and TCRdb kept only the in-frame ones, dropping some. V, J and clone size reflect that table, while D and trimming were determined from the DNA. The sample holds about 220,000 clones, roughly nine tenths seen once.

The chain combines TRBV27 with TRBJ2-5; 8 bases fit TRBD1. This TCR was recovered from a man in his forties with acute or convalescent COVID-19. The sequencing input was peripheral blood. CDR3 nucleotide sequence: TGTGCCAGCAGCTGGACAGGGCAAGAGACCCAGTACTTC. Encoded protein: CASSWTGQETQYF.